Below are 27 T cell receptor beta chains sequenced from a single sample in a study of blood T cell repertoires in COVID-19. Using immunoSEQ multiplex PCR, the repertoire was profiled, and TCRdb retains in-frame clones only, with some absent. This table holds some 48,000 clones, approximately 84% found once. Material: peripheral blood. The receptors were gathered from a man between 50 and 59 years old with acute or convalescent COVID-19.

This rearrangement joins TRBV6-5 to TRBJ1-2; weak D call: TRBD1 (6 bases). Germline assignment: CDR1 MNHEY and CDR2 SVGAGI. The CDR3 covers 14 residues. Trimming pared 6 bases from V and 3 bases from J, leaving 14 bases between. This CDR3 reads CASRKGDIDYGYTF. The CDR3 nucleotides read TGTGCCAGCAGAAAAGGGGACATAGACTATGGCTACACCTTC.

The rearrangement links TRBV5-1 to TRBJ1-2, with D possibly matching TRBD1 (5 bases). Trimming took 0 bases from V and 6 from J, leaving 9 bases between them. The CDR3 totals 13 residues. The V gene's germline CDR1 is SGHRS and CDR2 YFSETQ. CDR3 DNA: TGCGCCAGCAGCTTGGCGGGGGAGAATGGCTACACCTTC. Its protein product is CASSLAGENGYTF.

The CDR3 nucleotides read TGTGCCAGTAGCTCACAGCCGGGACAGGGTAATGGCTACACCTTC. Translating gives CASSSQPGQGNGYTF. This sequence joins TRBV19 and TRBJ1-2, with 9 positions matching TRBD1. The CDR3 is 15 residues long. Trimming took 6 bases from V and 6 from J; bases not matched to a gene: 11. The germline gives CDR1 LNHDA, CDR2 SQIVND (reference sequence).

This chain links TRBV19 with TRBJ1-5, with 7 bases identical to TRBD1. The J segment lost 0 bases and the V segment lost 8 bases, leaving 4 bases of the junction unmatched. Germline assignment: CDR1 LNHDA and CDR2 SQIVND (reference sequence). This CDR3 comprises 14 residues. CDR3 in DNA: TGTGCCAGTTGGGGACAGCTTAGCAATCAGCCCCAGCATTTT. It translates to CASWGQLSNQPQHF. Complete variable domain (other parts from reference TRBV19 and TRBJ1-5): DGGITQSPKYLFRKEGQNVTLSCEQNLNHDAMYWYRQDPGQGLRLIYYSQIVNDFQKGDIAEGYSVSREKKESFPLTVTSAQKNPTAFYLCASWGQLSNQPQHFGDGTRLSIL.

This chain joins TRBV9 and TRBJ2-5; 9 positions agree with TRBD2. V dropped 2 bases and J dropped 1; count of bases not matched to a gene: 12. The CDR3 extends over 18 amino acids. Germline CDR1 reads SGDLS; CDR2 reads YYNGEE. CDR3 region: CASSVAPPSSGTQETQYF. In DNA, the CDR3 is TGTGCCAGCAGCGTCGCACCCCCTTCTAGCGGGACCCAAGAGACCCAGTACTTC.

J is TRBJ2-1 and V is TRBV10-1, with D hard to call. Germline loops: CDR1 WNHNN, CDR2 SYGVQD (reference sequence). V was shortened by 4 bases and J by 8 bases, with 12 bases between the two germline ends. CDR3 length: 13 residues. CDR3 amino acids: CASSVLGSDEQFF. The DNA of the CDR3 is TGCGCCAGCAGTGTACTCGGGTCCGATGAGCAGTTCTTC.

The V gene is TRBV7-6, the J gene TRBJ2-3, with TRBD2 matching over 9 bases. The CDR3 runs to 16 residues. The germline V gene encodes CDR1 SGHVS and CDR2 FNYEAQ. After removal of 0 bases from V and 4 bases from J, the junction contained 5 bases not matched to a gene. This chain's CDR3 is CASSLATAGGPDTQYF. CDR3 bases: TGTGCCAGCAGCTTAGCTACAGCGGGGGGCCCAGATACGCAGTATTTT.

The chain joins TRBV5-6 to TRBJ2-7; D is unclear. This CDR3 is built from 10 residues. The V end was cut by 5 bases, the J end by 3 bases, with 3 bases between. CDR1 SGHDT and CDR2 YYEEEE come from the germline V gene. CDR3 protein: CASSLYEQYF. DNA of the CDR3: TGTGCCAGCAGTCTCTACGAGCAGTACTTC.

CDR3 sequence reads: CASSSRTRSDTQYF. In DNA form, the CDR3 reads TGTGCCAGCAGCTCAAGGACTAGAAGTGATACGCAGTATTTT. The rearrangement uses TRBV11-2 and TRBJ2-3, with 7 bases aligning to TRBD2. V lost 4 bases and J lost 6; bases outside the gene matches: 7. The germline V gene has CDR1 SGHAT and CDR2 FQNNGV. The CDR3 consists of 14 residues. The full variable domain, in which reference TRBV11-2 and TRBJ2-3 provide the parts outside the CDR3, is EAGVAQSPRYKIIEKRQSVAFWCNPISGHATLYWYQQILGQGPKLLIQFQNNGVVDDSQLPKDRFSAERLKGVDSTLKIQPAKLEDSAVYLCASSSRTRSDTQYFGPGTRLTVL.

The genes are TRBV7-9 and TRBJ1-2; 11 positions match TRBD1. Germline assignment: CDR1 SEHNR and CDR2 FQNEAQ (reference sequence). The CDR3 sequence is 15 residues long. The V segment lost 5 bases and the J segment 7 bases; nucleotides outside the gene matches: 9. The CDR3 DNA is TGTGCCAGCAGCCCCGGCGGGACAGGGGGTAGTGGCTACACCTTC. Translation: CASSPGGTGGSGYTF.

This clone appeared once. The same CDR3 is also encoded by other DNA sequences in this sample. The CDR3 sequence: CASSPQGGNTEAFF. In nucleotides, the CDR3 is TGTGCCAGCTCACCACAGGGAGGGAACACTGAAGCTTTCTTT. This rearrangement joins TRBV18 to TRBJ1-1; D not certain. This CDR3 is built from 14 residues. The ends were cut back, 1 base at V and 1 base at J, with 7 bases in the middle. The germline V gene encodes CDR1 KGHSH and CDR2 LQKENI.

The chain links TRBV7-8 to TRBJ2-7, with 7 nucleotides matching TRBD1. The CDR3 has 14 amino acids. Losses at the gene ends were 5 bases for V and 7 bases for J; bases not matched to a gene: 11. Germline lookup yields CDR1 SGHVS and CDR2 FQNEAQ. Here the CDR3 DNA reads TGTGCCAGCAGCGAGTACAGGGGTCTTTTGGAGCAGTACTTC. Translating gives CASSEYRGLLEQYF.

The chain recombines TRBV7-3 with TRBJ2-1; TRBD2 aligns across 7 bases. The trim removed 4 bases at V and 4 bases at J, leaving 10 bases unmatched. Germline CDR1 reads SGHTA; CDR2 reads FQGTGA. The CDR3 contains 16 residues. CDR3 in amino acids: CASSSTSNRDYNEQFF. In DNA, the CDR3 is TGTGCCAGCAGCTCGACTAGCAATAGGGATTACAATGAGCAGTTCTTC. The whole variable domain, filled in from reference TRBV7-3 and TRBJ2-1, reads GAGVSQTPSNKVTEKGKYVELRCDPISGHTALYWYRQSLGQGPEFLIYFQGTGAADDSGLPNDRFFAVRPEGSVSTLKIQRTERGDSAVYLCASSSTSNRDYNEQFFGPGTRLTVL.

The sample holds a few counts of this clone. The chain carries TRBV3-1 (or the pseudogene TRBV3-2) and TRBJ1-2; 10 bases fit TRBD1. Germline CDR1 is LGHDT and CDR2 is YNNKEL (reference sequence). Trimming removed 4 bases from V and 8 bases from J; junction bases left unmatched: 7. CDR3 size: 14 residues. CDR3: CASSPFGQGGGYTF. The CDR3 DNA sequence: TGTGCCAGCAGCCCATTCGGACAGGGGGGCGGCTACACCTTC.

This chain joins TRBV2 and TRBJ2-7; 7 positions match TRBD2. Trimming at V came to 4 bases and at J to 0 bases, leaving 9 bases not matched to a gene. The CDR3 is 16 amino acids. The germline V gene encodes CDR1 SNHLY and CDR2 FYNNEI. CDR3 loop: CASSAGGGTPSYEQYF. The CDR3 DNA follows: TGTGCCAGCAGTGCTGGGGGGGGGACTCCCTCCTACGAGCAGTACTTC.

J is TRBJ2-5 and V is TRBV6-2 or TRBV6-3; 10 nucleotides match TRBD2. CDR1 is MNHEY, CDR2 SVGEGT, per germline. The CDR3 is 16 amino acids. The V and J ends lost 3 bases and 3 bases, in that order; junction bases with no gene match: 7. The CDR3 sequence: CASSYERGGLKETQYF. CDR3 in DNA: TGTGCCAGCAGTTATGAGCGGGGGGGCCTAAAAGAGACCCAGTACTTC.

This chain links TRBV5-1 with TRBJ1-1; 10 bases align to TRBD1. The V and J ends lost 7 bases and 5 bases, in that order; junction bases with no gene match: 23. The CDR3 extends over 19 amino acids. Germline CDR1 and CDR2: SGHRS and YFSETQ. CDR3 residues: CASGAGRLGLDRGDTEAFF. The CDR3 region has the DNA TGCGCCAGCGGGGCCGGGCGCTTGGGGCTGGACAGGGGGGATACTGAAGCTTTCTTT.

The chain is built from TRBV15 and TRBJ2-2; TRBD2 matches at 13 bases. The V gene end was trimmed by 0 bases and the J gene end by 4 bases; junction bases not matched to a gene: 2. Germline V lookup: CDR1 LNHNV, CDR2 YYDKDF (reference sequence). There are 17 residues in the CDR3. The CDR3, as DNA: TGTGCCACCAGCAGAGATAGGACTAGCGGGAGCACCGGGGAGCTGTTTTTT. This translates into CATSRDRTSGSTGELFF.

The V call is TRBV12-3 or TRBV12-4, the J call TRBJ1-2; 8 nucleotides agree with TRBD1. V trimming: 7 bases; J trimming: 8 bases; junction bases outside the gene matches: 6. This CDR3 comprises 12 residues. The CDR3 region is CASTRTGRGYTF. As DNA, the CDR3 is TGTGCCAGCACCCGGACAGGGCGAGGCTACACCTTC.

V usage is TRBV27 and J usage is TRBJ2-7; D is uncertain. This CDR3 is built from 13 residues. The V end was cut by 5 bases, the J end by 4 bases, with 12 bases between. Germline V CDR1 and CDR2: MNHEY, SMNVEV (reference sequence). The CDR3 spells CASSTRANYEQYF. The CDR3 DNA follows: TGTGCCAGCAGTACGAGAGCGAATTACGAGCAGTACTTC.

About this clone itself: Its ends do not fully match the called genes, so a read error is possible. The chain carries TRBV5-4 and TRBJ2-7; 12 bases are shared with TRBD1. The CDR3 has 13 residues. CDR1 is SGHNT, CDR2 YYREEE, per germline (reference sequence). The CDR3 reads CASSLAGTGGESF. The CDR3 bases are TGTGCCAGCAGCTTGGCAGGGACAGGGGGCGAAAGCTTC. The variable domain in full, with the rest retrieved from reference TRBV5-4 and TRBJ2-7, is ETGVTQSPTHLIKTRGQQVTLRCSSQSGHNTVSWYQQALGQGPQFIFQYYREEENGRGNFPPRFSGLQFPNYSSELNVNALELDDSALYLCASSLAGTGGESFGPGTRLTVT.

The gene calls are TRBV5-1 and TRBJ1-1, with D tentatively TRBD1 (5 bases). V was pared by 1 base and J by 1 base, with 8 bases between. In germline, CDR1 is SGHRS, CDR2 YFSETQ. This CDR3 has 14 amino acids. DNA for the CDR3: TGCGCCAGCAGCTTGTCGACAGAGAACACTGAAGCTTTCTTT. The encoded protein is CASSLSTENTEAFF.

This sequence joins TRBV5-1 and TRBJ2-7; D not resolved. The ends were cut back, 1 base at V and 5 bases at J, with 19 bases in the middle. The CDR3 has 16 residues. From germline, CDR1 is SGHRS and CDR2 YFSETQ. DNA of the CDR3: TGCGCCAGCAGCTTGATAACTAATCTTTTGTCTAACGAGCAGTACTTC. Encoded protein: CASSLITNLLSNEQYF.

The chain employs TRBV5-6 and TRBJ1-2; TRBD1 agrees at 11 bases. The CDR3 loop spans 15 amino acids. With V trimmed by 1 base and J by 7 bases, 6 bases remained unmatched. Germline-derived CDR1 and CDR2 are SGHDT and YYEEEE. CDR3 nucleotide sequence: TGTGCCAGCAGCTTGTGGACAGGGGGCGCCGGTGGCTACACCTTC. It yields the protein CASSLWTGGAGGYTF. Based on the CDR3 plus reference TRBV5-6 and TRBJ1-2, the full variable domain is DAGVTQSPTHLIKTRGQQVTLRCSPKSGHDTVSWYQQALGQGPQFIFQYYEEEERQRGNFPDRFSGHQFPNYSSELNVNALLLGDSALYLCASSLWTGGAGGYTFGSGTRLTVV.

This clone was observed a few times. The chain employs TRBV5-6 and TRBJ2-5; D gene uncertain. Trimming removed 2 bases at V and 2 bases at J, with 4 bases between. Per the germline V gene, CDR1 is SGHDT and CDR2 is YYEEEE. The CDR3 is made up of 12 amino acids. CDR3 sequence reads: CASSLQQETQYF. CDR3 nucleotides: TGTGCCAGCAGCTTACAGCAAGAGACCCAGTACTTC.

CDR3 DNA: TGTGCCAGCTCACCAGTTCCCGGGACAGGGGCTTACGAGCAGTACTTC. This codes for CASSPVPGTGAYEQYF. The V gene is TRBV18, the J gene TRBJ2-7; TRBD1 matches at 10 bases. From germline, CDR1 is KGHSH and CDR2 LQKENI. This CDR3 spans 16 amino acids. With 2 bases clipped from V and 4 bases from J, the junction kept 8 bases outside the gene matches.

The V and J genes are TRBV6-5 and TRBJ1-1; no definite D call. CDR3 length: 14 amino acids. V gave up 6 bases and J gave up 1 base, with 12 bases separating them. Germline V gene sequence: CDR1 MNHEY, CDR2 SVGAGI. CDR3 residues: CASSRQTRNTEAFF. The DNA of the CDR3 is TGTGCCAGCAGCCGCCAAACCAGGAACACTGAAGCTTTCTTT.